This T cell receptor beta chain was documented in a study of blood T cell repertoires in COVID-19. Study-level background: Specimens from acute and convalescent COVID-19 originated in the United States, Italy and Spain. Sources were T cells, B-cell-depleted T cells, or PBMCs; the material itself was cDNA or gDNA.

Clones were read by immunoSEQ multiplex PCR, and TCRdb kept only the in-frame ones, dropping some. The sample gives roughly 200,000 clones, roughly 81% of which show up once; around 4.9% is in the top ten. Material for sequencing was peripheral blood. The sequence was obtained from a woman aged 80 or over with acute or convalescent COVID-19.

CDR3: CASSPRVRADTQYF. As DNA, the CDR3 is TGTGCCAGTAGTCCGAGGGTCCGGGCAGATACGCAGTATTTT. J is TRBJ2-3 and V is TRBV19, with D maybe TRBD2 (5 bases). The germline CDR1 and CDR2 sequences are LNHDA and SQIVND (reference sequence). This CDR3 is built from 14 residues. The V and J ends lost 5 bases and 4 bases respectively, with 13 bases between them.